The present entry profiles one TCR beta chain with its context. Those with hyperthyroidism were 18 to 65 years old, newly diagnosed, and ill for under 2 months. The CDR3 consists of 14 residues. CDR1 is MNHEY and CDR2 is SMNVEV in the germline V gene (reference sequence). With 8 bases clipped from V and 1 base from J, the junction kept 6 bases outside the gene matches. This sample stems from a study of T cells in Graves' hyperthyroidism and ophthalmopathy. Study background: At the time of initial diagnosis and before any treatment, peripheral blood was collected.

Amplification of TCR beta CDR3 regions was performed using RNA transcripts as template. During a first-round RT-PCR of the TCR CDR3, the HTBI primer set was used. One entry per CDR3 protein results from TCRdb running MiXCR on the multiplex PCR reads. The repertoire holds over 500,000 distinct CDR3 sequences, with 12% to 15% as singletons. The genes are TRBV27 and TRBJ1-1, with 8 bases aligning to TRBD1. The sample taken for sequencing was blood. The sequence came from a middle-aged woman with Graves' hyperthyroidism. CDR3 sequence (DNA): TGTGCCAGCGGTCCGGGACAGGAGAACACTGAAGCTTTCTTT. This translates into CASGPGQENTEAFF.